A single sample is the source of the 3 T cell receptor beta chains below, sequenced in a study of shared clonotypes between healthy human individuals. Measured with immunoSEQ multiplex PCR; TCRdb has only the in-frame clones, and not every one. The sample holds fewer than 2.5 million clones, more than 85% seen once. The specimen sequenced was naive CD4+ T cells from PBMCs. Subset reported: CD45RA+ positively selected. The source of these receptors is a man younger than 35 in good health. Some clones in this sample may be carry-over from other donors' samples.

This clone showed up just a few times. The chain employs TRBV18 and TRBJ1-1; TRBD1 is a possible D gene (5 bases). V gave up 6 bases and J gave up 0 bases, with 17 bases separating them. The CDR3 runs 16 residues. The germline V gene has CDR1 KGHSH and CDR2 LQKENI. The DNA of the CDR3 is TGTGCCAGCTCTGGGTTGAGACAGACCATGAACACTGAAGCTTTCTTT. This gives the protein CASSGLRQTMNTEAFF.

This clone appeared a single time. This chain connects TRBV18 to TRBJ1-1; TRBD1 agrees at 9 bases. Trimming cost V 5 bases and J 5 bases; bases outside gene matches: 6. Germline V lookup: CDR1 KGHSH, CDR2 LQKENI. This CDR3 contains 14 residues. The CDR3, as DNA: TGTGCCAGCTCAGCGAGACAGGGGGGGACTGAAGCTTTCTTT. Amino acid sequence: CASSARQGGTEAFF. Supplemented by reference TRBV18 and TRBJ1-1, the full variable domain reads NAGVMQNPRHLVRRRGQEARLRCSPMKGHSHVYWYRQLPEEGLKFMVYLQKENIIDESGMPKERFSAEFPKEGPSILRIQQVVRGDSAAYFCASSARQGGTEAFFGQGTRLTVV.

The CDR3 reads CASNPWVGTDTQYF. Written as DNA, the CDR3 is TGCGCCAGTAACCCTTGGGTGGGCACAGATACGCAGTATTTT. This chain connects TRBV5-1 to TRBJ2-3; D is undetermined. The germline V gene has CDR1 SGHRS and CDR2 YFSETQ. Trimming stripped 8 bases from V and 1 base from J, with 14 bases between. CDR3 length: 14 residues.